This T cell receptor beta chain emerged from a study of blood T cell repertoires in COVID-19. Sequencing was performed with immunoSEQ multiplex PCR; in TCRdb, only in-frame clones are kept and a portion is missing. This sample carries tens of thousands of clones, about four fifths of them seen once, and the ten largest clones take 10%. This clone was seen just once. CDR3 length: 12 amino acids. V lost 6 bases to trimming and J lost 3 bases, with 6 bases between them. Material for sequencing was peripheral blood. The V call is TRBV12-3 or TRBV12-4, the J call TRBJ1-5; D ambiguous. This TCR was sampled from a man aged 60 to 69 with acute or convalescent COVID-19. CDR3 nucleotides: TGTGCCAGCAGAACAAACAATCAGCCCCAGCATTTT. The encoded protein is CASRTNNQPQHF.